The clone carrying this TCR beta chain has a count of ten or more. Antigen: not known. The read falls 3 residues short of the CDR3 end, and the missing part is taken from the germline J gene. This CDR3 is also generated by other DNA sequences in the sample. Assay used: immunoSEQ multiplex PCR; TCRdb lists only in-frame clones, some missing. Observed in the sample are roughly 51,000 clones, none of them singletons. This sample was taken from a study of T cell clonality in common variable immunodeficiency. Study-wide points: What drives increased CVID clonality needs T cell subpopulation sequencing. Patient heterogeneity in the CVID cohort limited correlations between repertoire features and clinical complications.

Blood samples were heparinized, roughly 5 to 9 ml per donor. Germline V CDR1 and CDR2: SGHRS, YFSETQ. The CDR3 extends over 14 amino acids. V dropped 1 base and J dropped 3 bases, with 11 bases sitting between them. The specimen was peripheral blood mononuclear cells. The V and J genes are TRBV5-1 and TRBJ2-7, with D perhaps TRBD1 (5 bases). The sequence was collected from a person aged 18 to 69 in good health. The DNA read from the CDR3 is TGCGCCAGCAGCTTGCGGCAGGGAAGCTACGAG. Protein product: CASSLRQGSYE. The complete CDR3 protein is CASSLRQGSYEQYF.